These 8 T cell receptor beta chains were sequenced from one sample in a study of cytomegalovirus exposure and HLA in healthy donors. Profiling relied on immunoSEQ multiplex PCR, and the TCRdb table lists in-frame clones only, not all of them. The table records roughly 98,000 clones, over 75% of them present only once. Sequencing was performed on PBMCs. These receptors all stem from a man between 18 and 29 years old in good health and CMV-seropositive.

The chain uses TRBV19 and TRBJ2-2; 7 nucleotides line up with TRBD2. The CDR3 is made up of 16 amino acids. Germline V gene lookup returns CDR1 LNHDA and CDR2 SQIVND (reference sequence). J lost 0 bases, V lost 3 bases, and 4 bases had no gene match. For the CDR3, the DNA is TGTGCCAGTAGTATTGGGGGGGTTACGAACACCGGGGAGCTGTTTTTT. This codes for CASSIGGVTNTGELFF.

CDR3 nucleotide sequence: TGTGCCAGCAGCTTTGAACAGGGGCTCTACGAGCAGTACTTC. Amino acid sequence: CASSFEQGLYEQYF. This chain uses TRBV5-4 with TRBJ2-7, with TRBD1 matching over 7 bases. The CDR3 has 14 amino acids. Germline trimming cut 2 bases from V and 3 bases from J; bases unmatched to any gene: 5. The germline V gene encodes CDR1 SGHNT and CDR2 YYREEE (reference sequence).

The CDR3 sequence: CASSQGPPPYEQYF. The CDR3 nucleotides read TGTGCCAGCAGCCAGGGGCCACCCCCCTACGAGCAGTACTTC. This sequence joins TRBV9 and TRBJ2-7, with TRBD1 as a possible D gene (6 bases). The V gene's germline CDR1 is SGDLS and CDR2 YYNGEE. With 4 bases removed from V and 2 bases from J, the gap between germline ends came to 13 bases. CDR3 length equals 14 residues. The whole variable domain, remainder taken from reference TRBV9 and TRBJ2-7, is DSGVTQTPKHLITATGQRVTLRCSPRSGDLSVYWYQQSLDQGLQFLIQYYNGEERAKGNILERFSAQQFPDLHSELNLSSLELGDSALYFCASSQGPPPYEQYFGPGTRLTVT.

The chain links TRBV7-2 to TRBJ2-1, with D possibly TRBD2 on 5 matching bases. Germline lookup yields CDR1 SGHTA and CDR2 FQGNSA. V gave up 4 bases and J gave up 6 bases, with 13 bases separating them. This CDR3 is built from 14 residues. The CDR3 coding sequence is TGTGCCAGCAGCTCAGGCTCAACTAGCAATGAGCAGTTCTTC. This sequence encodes CASSSGSTSNEQFF. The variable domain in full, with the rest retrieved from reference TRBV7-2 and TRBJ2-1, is GAGVSQSPSNKVTEKGKDVELRCDPISGHTALYWYRQSLGQGLEFLIYFQGNSAPDKSGLPSDRFSAERTGGSVSTLTIQRTQQEDSAVYLCASSSGSTSNEQFFGPGTRLTVL.

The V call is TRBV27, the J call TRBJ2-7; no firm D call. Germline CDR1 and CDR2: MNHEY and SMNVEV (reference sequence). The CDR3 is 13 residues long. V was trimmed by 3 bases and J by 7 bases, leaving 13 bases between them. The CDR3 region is CASSFNVLWEQYF. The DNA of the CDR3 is TGTGCCAGCAGTTTTAACGTGCTATGGGAGCAGTACTTC.

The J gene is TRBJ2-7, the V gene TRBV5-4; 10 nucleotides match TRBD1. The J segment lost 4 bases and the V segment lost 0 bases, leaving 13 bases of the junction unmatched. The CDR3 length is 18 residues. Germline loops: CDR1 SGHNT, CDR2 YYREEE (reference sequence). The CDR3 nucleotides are TGTGCCAGCAGCTTGGGTGGGACAGGGGCCTTCACCGATTACGAGCAGTACTTC. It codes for CASSLGGTGAFTDYEQYF.

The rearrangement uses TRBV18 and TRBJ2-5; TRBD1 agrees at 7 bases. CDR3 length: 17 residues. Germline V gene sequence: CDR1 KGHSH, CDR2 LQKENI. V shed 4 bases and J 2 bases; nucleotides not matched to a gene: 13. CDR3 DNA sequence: TGTGCCAGCTCACTTTCCGGGGTGAGGGGGCATCAAGAGACCCAGTACTTC. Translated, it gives CASSLSGVRGHQETQYF.

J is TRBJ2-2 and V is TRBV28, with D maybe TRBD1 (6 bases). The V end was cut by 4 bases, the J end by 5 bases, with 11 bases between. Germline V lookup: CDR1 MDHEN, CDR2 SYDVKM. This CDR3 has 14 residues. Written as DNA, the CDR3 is TGTGCCAGCAGTTCCCCCACAGGGACCGGGGAGCTGTTTTTT. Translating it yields CASSSPTGTGELFF. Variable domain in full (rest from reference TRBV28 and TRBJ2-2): DVKVTQSSRYLVKRTGEKVFLECVQDMDHENMFWYRQDPGLGLRLIYFSYDVKMKEKGDIPEGYSVSREKKERFSLILESASTNQTSMYLCASSSPTGTGELFFGEGSRLTVL.